This TCR beta chain was identified in a study of neurological immune-mediated disorders. The making of cDNA relied on 5'RACE with 10-nucleotide random UMIs. TCRdb ran MiXCR on the 5' RACE reads and lists one entry per CDR3 protein. The sample yields under 35,000 distinct CDR3 sequences, less than 25% seen once. This clonotype was picked up a small number of times. Losses at the gene ends were 3 bases for V and 7 bases for J; bases not matched to a gene: 5. Germline-derived CDR1 and CDR2 are DFQATT and SNEGSKA (reference sequence). The CDR3 runs to 12 residues. The rearrangement uses TRBV20-1 and TRBJ1-2; 7 bases match TRBD1. The TCR comes from a man aged 50 or older with HTLV-1-associated myelopathy (HAM/TSP). Sequenced sample: CD4+ T cells from blood. The CDR3 DNA reads as TGCAGTGCTAGCCAGACAGGGATTGGCTACACCTTC. Protein sequence: CSASQTGIGYTF.